The source of this T cell receptor beta chain is a study of T cells after yellow fever vaccination. This clonotype was counted between two and nine times. CDR3 length equals 18 residues. The V end was cut by 2 bases, the J end by 0 bases, with 18 bases between. CDR1 is SGDLS and CDR2 is YYNGEE in the germline V gene. In TCRdb, the 5' RACE reads were re-called with MiXCR into one record per CDR3 protein. The sample carries just under 600,000 distinct CDR3 sequences, about 13% recorded once. This material consisted of PBMCs, taken on the day of the yellow fever booster vaccination. The TCR was taken from a man in his thirties or forties who received the YFV17D yellow fever vaccine. The chain carries TRBV9 and TRBJ1-5, with D perhaps matching TRBD1 (5 bases). CDR3: CASSVETDPHNSNQPQHF. The CDR3 coding sequence is TGTGCCAGCAGCGTCGAGACAGACCCTCATAATAGCAATCAGCCCCAGCATTTT.